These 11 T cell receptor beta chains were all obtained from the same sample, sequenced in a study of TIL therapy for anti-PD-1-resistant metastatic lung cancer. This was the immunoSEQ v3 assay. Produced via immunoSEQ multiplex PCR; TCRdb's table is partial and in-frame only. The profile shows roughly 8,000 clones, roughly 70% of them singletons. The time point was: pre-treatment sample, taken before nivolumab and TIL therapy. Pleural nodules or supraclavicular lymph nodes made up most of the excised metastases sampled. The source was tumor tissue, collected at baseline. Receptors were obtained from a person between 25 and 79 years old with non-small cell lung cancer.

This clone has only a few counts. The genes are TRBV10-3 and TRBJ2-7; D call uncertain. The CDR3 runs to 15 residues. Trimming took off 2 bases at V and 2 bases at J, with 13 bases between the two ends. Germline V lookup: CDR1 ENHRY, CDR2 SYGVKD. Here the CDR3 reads CAISESAGAAYEQYF. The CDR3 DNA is TGTGCCATCAGTGAGAGCGCCGGCGCTGCCTACGAGCAGTACTTC.

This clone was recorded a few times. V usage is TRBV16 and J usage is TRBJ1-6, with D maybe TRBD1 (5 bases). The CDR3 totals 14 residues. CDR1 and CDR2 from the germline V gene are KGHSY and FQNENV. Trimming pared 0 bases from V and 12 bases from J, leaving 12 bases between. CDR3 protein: CASSQSPGSGPLHF. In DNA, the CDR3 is TGTGCCAGCAGCCAATCCCCAGGGTCAGGACCCCTCCACTTT.

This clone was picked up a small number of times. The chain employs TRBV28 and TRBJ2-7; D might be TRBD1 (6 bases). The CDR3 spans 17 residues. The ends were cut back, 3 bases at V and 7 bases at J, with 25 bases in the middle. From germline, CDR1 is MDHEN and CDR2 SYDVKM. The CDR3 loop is CASSFPGTPEIREEQYF. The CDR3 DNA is TGTGCCAGCAGTTTTCCCGGGACACCAGAGATCAGAGAGGAGCAGTACTTC.

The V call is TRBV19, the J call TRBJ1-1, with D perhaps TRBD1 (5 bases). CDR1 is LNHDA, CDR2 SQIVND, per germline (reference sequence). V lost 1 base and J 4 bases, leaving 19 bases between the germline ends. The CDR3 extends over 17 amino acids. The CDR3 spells CASSIVGDSKFLTEAFF. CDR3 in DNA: TGTGCCAGTAGTATAGTGGGAGACAGTAAGTTCCTCACTGAAGCTTTCTTT.

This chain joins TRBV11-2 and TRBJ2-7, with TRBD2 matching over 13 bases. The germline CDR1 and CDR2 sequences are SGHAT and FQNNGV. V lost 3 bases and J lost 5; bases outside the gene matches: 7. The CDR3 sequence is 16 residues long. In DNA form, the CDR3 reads TGTGCCAGCAGCTTTGTGGGAGGGACTAGCGGGAACGAGCAGTACTTC. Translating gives CASSFVGGTSGNEQYF.

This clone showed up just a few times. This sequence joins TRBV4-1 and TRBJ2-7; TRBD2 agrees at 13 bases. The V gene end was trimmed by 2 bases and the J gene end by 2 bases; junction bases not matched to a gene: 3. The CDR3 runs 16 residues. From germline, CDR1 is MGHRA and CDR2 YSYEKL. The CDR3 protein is CASSQRLAGGPYEQYF. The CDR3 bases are TGCGCCAGCAGCCAAAGACTAGCGGGGGGACCCTACGAGCAGTACTTC.

This CDR3 is CATQGSGSHNEQFF. CDR3 in DNA: TGTGCCACCCAGGGGAGCGGGAGTCACAATGAGCAGTTCTTC. The genes are TRBV15 and TRBJ2-1; 8 positions match TRBD2. J was trimmed by 5 bases and V by 8 bases; bases with no gene match: 8. This CDR3 spans 14 amino acids. Per germline, CDR1 LNHNV and CDR2 YYDKDF (reference sequence). Variable domain in full (rest from reference TRBV15 and TRBJ2-1): DAMVIQNPRYQVTQFGKPVTLSCSQTLNHNVMYWYQQKSSQAPKLLFHYYDKDFNNEADTPDNFQSRRPNTSFCFLDIRSPGLGDTAMYLCATQGSGSHNEQFFGPGTRLTVL.

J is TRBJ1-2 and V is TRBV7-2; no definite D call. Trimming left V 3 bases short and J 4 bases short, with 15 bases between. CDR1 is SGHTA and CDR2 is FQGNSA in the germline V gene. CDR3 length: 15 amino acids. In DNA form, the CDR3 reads TGTGCCAGCAGCTTGGGCCCTCAGAACCCCTATGGCTACACCTTC. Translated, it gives CASSLGPQNPYGYTF.

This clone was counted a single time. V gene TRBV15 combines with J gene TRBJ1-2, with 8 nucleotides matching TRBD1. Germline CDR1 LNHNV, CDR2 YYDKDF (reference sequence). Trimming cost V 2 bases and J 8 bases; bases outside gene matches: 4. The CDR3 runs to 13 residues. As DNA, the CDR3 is TGTGCCACCAGCAGACAGGGGGCTGAAGGCTACACCTTC. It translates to CATSRQGAEGYTF. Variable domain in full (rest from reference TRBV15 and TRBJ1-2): DAMVIQNPRYQVTQFGKPVTLSCSQTLNHNVMYWYQQKSSQAPKLLFHYYDKDFNNEADTPDNFQSRRPNTSFCFLDIRSPGLGDTAMYLCATSRQGAEGYTFGSGTRLTVV.

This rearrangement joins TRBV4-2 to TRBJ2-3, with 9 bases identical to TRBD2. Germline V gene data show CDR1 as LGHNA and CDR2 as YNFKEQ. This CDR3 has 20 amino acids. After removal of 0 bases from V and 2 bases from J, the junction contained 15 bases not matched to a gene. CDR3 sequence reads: CASSQDPQRGAFYFTDTQYF. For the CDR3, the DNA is TGTGCCAGCAGCCAAGATCCCCAGCGGGGGGCTTTCTATTTCACAGATACGCAGTATTTT.

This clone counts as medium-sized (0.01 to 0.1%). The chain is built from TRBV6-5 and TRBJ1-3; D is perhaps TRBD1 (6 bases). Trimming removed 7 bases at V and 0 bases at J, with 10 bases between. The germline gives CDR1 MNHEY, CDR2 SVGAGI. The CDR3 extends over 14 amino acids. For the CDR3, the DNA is TGTGCCAGCACCTCACAGGGCTCTGGAAACACCATATATTTT. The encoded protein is CASTSQGSGNTIYF.